The 21 T cell receptor beta chains listed next were all sequenced from one sample in a study of T cell changes during pregnancy in multiple sclerosis (dated by TCRdb to 2018 to 2020). Receptor amplification or capture employed the immunoSEQ multiplex PCR assay. As stored in TCRdb, this immuneACCESS dataset retains in-frame rearrangements with V and J assigned. A fraction of the clones does not appear; measured against another copy, unresolved V genes explain less than half of the discrepancy, and the remainder lacks a known reason. Counted in this sample were 55,000 to 65,000 clones; nearly 95% of them appeared once. The ten largest clones represent approximately 2.5% of the sample. Source: CD8+ T cells from peripheral blood mononuclear cells, taken in the third trimester of pregnancy. The source is a female donor with multiple sclerosis, enrolled in a pregnancy study.

This clone was seen just once. J is TRBJ1-1 and V is TRBV28, with TRBD1 matching 8 bases. Trimming at V came to 5 bases and at J to 0 bases, leaving 8 bases not matched to a gene. CDR1 and CDR2 (germline): MDHEN, SYDVKM. The CDR3 is 16 residues long. CDR3 nucleotides: TGTGCCAGCAGTCGCAGGGGGCGAGTGATGAACACTGAAGCTTTCTTT. Its protein product is CASSRRGRVMNTEAFF.

The sample holds one count of this clone. The chain joins TRBV29-1 to TRBJ2-1, with a tentative D call TRBD2 (6 bases). Germline V CDR1 and CDR2: SQVTM, ANQGSEA. The CDR3 loop spans 13 amino acids. V shed 6 bases and J shed 5 bases, with 14 bases lying between them. The chain's CDR3 is CSVETSLDNEQFF. CDR3 coding DNA: TGCAGCGTGGAGACTAGTCTCGACAATGAGCAGTTCTTC.

This chain links TRBV7-9 with TRBJ2-5; 7 bases agree with TRBD2. With 4 bases clipped from V and 5 bases from J, the junction kept 4 bases outside the gene matches. The CDR3 sequence is 13 residues long. Per the germline V gene, CDR1 is SEHNR and CDR2 is FQNEAQ (reference sequence). The CDR3 region is CASSSSGTETQYF. CDR3 DNA sequence: TGTGCCAGCAGCTCCAGCGGGACGGAGACCCAGTACTTC.

This chain connects TRBV21-1 to TRBJ2-7; TRBD1, the D gene given by the table, was not confirmed from the DNA. TRBV21-1 is given as a pseudogene. The CDR3 has 15 residues. CDR3 in DNA: TGTGCCAGCAGCAACGACAGGGCGTCCCCCTACGAGCAGTACTTC. It translates to CASSNDRASPYEQYF.

The genes are TRBV23-1 and TRBJ2-7; no firm D call. TRBV23-1 is known as an ORF, though its function is uncertain. CDR3 length: 15 amino acids. V was shortened by 2 bases and J by 6 bases, with 17 bases between the two germline ends. The CDR3 loop reads CASSQGFVQTIEQYF. CDR3 coding DNA: TGCGCCAGCAGTCAAGGGTTTGTACAGACCATCGAGCAGTACTTC.

This rearrangement joins TRBV15 to TRBJ2-2, with a tentative D call TRBD1 (5 bases). Per germline, CDR1 LNHNV and CDR2 YYDKDF (reference sequence). The length of the CDR3 is 15 residues. V gave up 9 bases and J gave up 0 bases, with 14 bases separating them. The CDR3 protein is CATQSGATNTGELFF. CDR3 DNA sequence: TGTGCCACTCAGTCTGGGGCCACGAACACCGGGGAGCTGTTTTTT.

This rearrangement joins TRBV7-9 to TRBJ2-1, with TRBD1 matching 7 bases. The CDR3 covers 16 residues. Germline V gene data show CDR1 as SEHNR and CDR2 as FQNEAQ (reference sequence). V was pared by 1 base and J by 5 bases, with 8 bases of the junction left unmatched. DNA of the CDR3: TGTGCCAGCAGCTTAGTGTTTGGGACAGTAAACAATGAGCAGTTCTTC. Translating gives CASSLVFGTVNNEQFF.

The V call is TRBV7-2, the J call TRBJ2-1; 7 bases agree with TRBD1. The germline V gene encodes CDR1 SGHTA and CDR2 FQGNSA. With V trimmed by 7 bases and J by 3 bases, 9 bases remained unmatched. The CDR3 contains 15 residues. The CDR3 reads CASKTRDSLYNEQFF. The CDR3 DNA is TGTGCCAGCAAAACCCGGGACAGCCTCTACAATGAGCAGTTCTTC.

The chain joins TRBV7-9 to TRBJ2-1; D may be TRBD2 (6 bases). Germline V gene sequence: CDR1 SEHNR, CDR2 FQNEAQ (reference sequence). CDR3 length equals 15 residues. The V end was cut by 5 bases, the J end by 10 bases, with 21 bases between. The CDR3 DNA follows: TGTGCCAGCAGCCTCCTCCGGACTATCGAAAAGGAGCAGTTCTTC. As protein: CASSLLRTIEKEQFF.

This chain joins TRBV27 and TRBJ2-7, with D tentatively TRBD2 (5 bases). This CDR3 has 15 residues. The V end was cut by 1 base, the J end by 5 bases, with 15 bases between. The germline V gene has CDR1 MNHEY and CDR2 SMNVEV (reference sequence). The CDR3 here is CASSLFGMSNHEQYF. CDR3 nucleotide sequence: TGTGCCAGCAGTTTATTCGGGATGTCGAACCACGAGCAGTACTTC.

The rearrangement joins TRBV18 to TRBJ2-7; D not certain. The germline V gene encodes CDR1 KGHSH and CDR2 LQKENI. V was cut by 2 bases and J by 0 bases, with 14 bases left in between. The CDR3 is made up of 16 amino acids. Here the CDR3 DNA reads TGTGCCAGCTCACCAAGTCAGGCACAGAACTCCTACGAGCAGTACTTC. It specifies CASSPSQAQNSYEQYF.

This clone is a singleton in its sample. The chain links TRBV12-2 to TRBJ1-1; the table's D call, TRBD1, was not checked against the DNA. TRBV12-2 is reported as a pseudogene. The CDR3 contains 15 residues. The CDR3 sequence: CASRFGLFMNTEAFF. CDR3 DNA: TGTGCAAGTCGCTTTGGCCTGTTTATGAACACTGAAGCTTTCTTT.

The genes are TRBV5-1 and TRBJ2-3, with 11 bases lining up with TRBD2. CDR1 and CDR2 from the germline V gene are SGHRS and YFSETQ. The V segment lost 3 bases and the J segment 5 bases; nucleotides outside the gene matches: 8. The CDR3 runs 16 residues. The CDR3 loop reads CASSSPLAGVLDTQYF. The CDR3 DNA is TGCGCCAGCAGCTCCCCACTAGCGGGAGTTTTAGATACGCAGTATTTT.

This chain connects TRBV11-2 to TRBJ1-3, with D perhaps TRBD1 (6 bases). Germline V CDR1 and CDR2: SGHAT, FQNNGV. Trimming shortened V by 10 bases and J by 0 bases, and 10 bases separated the two germline ends. The CDR3 contains 13 residues. CDR3 nucleotide sequence: TGTGCCATTACAGGGAACTCTGGAAACACCATATATTTT. Amino acid sequence: CAITGNSGNTIYF.

The gene calls are TRBV6-6 and TRBJ2-7; 13 positions agree with TRBD2. The CDR3 contains 15 residues. Germline V gene lookup returns CDR1 MNHNY and CDR2 SVGAGI (reference sequence). V gave up 6 bases and J gave up 2 bases; unmatched junction bases: 4. The CDR3 DNA sequence: TGTGCCAGCAGCTCCGGGACTAGCGGGACCTACGAGCAGTACTTC. This sequence encodes CASSSGTSGTYEQYF.

This sequence joins TRBV9 and TRBJ2-2; D gene ambiguous. CDR1 and CDR2 (germline): SGDLS, YYNGEE. This CDR3 comprises 14 residues. V dropped 5 bases and J dropped 0 bases, with 8 bases sitting between them. The CDR3 loop reads CASRLNANTGELFF. The CDR3 coding sequence is TGTGCCAGCAGACTAAACGCGAACACCGGGGAGCTGTTTTTT.

J is TRBJ2-3 and V is TRBV14; D might be TRBD2 (7 bases). Trimming left V 5 bases short and J 1 base short, with 13 bases between. Germline V gene lookup returns CDR1 SGHDN and CDR2 FVKESK. The CDR3 sequence is 15 residues long. CDR3 region: CASSKRGGGTDTQYF. CDR3 nucleotides: TGTGCCAGCAGCAAGAGGGGGGGCGGCACAGATACGCAGTATTTT.

The V call is TRBV27, the J call TRBJ2-7; 14 positions match TRBD2. The germline gives CDR1 MNHEY, CDR2 SMNVEV (reference sequence). The CDR3 spans 16 residues. Unmatched junction bases numbered 4, after V lost 2 bases and J lost 4 bases. Here the CDR3 reads CASSLRLAGGRYEQYF. The DNA for the CDR3 is TGTGCCAGCAGTTTACGACTAGCGGGAGGGCGGTACGAGCAGTACTTC.

This chain joins TRBV29-1 and TRBJ2-7; the D gene is possibly TRBD1 (5 bases). Germline V lookup: CDR1 SQVTM, CDR2 ANQGSEA. Trimming removed 4 bases at V and 3 bases at J, with 13 bases between. The CDR3 contains 13 residues. The CDR3 DNA sequence: TGCAGCGTTGGACCAGGGCGGAACTACGAGCAGTACTTC. Translating gives CSVGPGRNYEQYF.

The gene calls are TRBV29-1 and TRBJ2-1; possibly TRBD2 for D (6 bases). Germline V gives CDR1 SQVTM, CDR2 ANQGSEA. The germline V and J ends were trimmed by 4 bases and 0 bases, with 13 bases remaining between them. The CDR3 has 15 residues. The CDR3 spells CSVVPGVGSYNEQFF. For the CDR3, the DNA is TGCAGCGTTGTCCCGGGAGTGGGCTCCTACAATGAGCAGTTCTTC.

The V call is TRBV4-1, the J call TRBJ2-7, with 9 bases that match TRBD2. CDR1 and CDR2 from the germline V gene are MGHRA and YSYEKL. The CDR3 is made up of 14 amino acids. V lost 4 bases, J lost 4 bases, and 5 bases stayed unmatched. CDR3 in DNA: TGCGCCAGCAGCCGCCTAGCGGGGACTTACGAGCAGTACTTC. It yields the protein CASSRLAGTYEQYF.